A selection of T cell receptor beta chains follows, all from one sample in a study of OX40 agonist ivuxolimab in advanced cancers. TCRdb's copy holds only in-frame clones and misses some; the assay was immunoSEQ multiplex PCR. This repertoire shows roughly 100,000 clones, roughly nine tenths found once; its top ten account for roughly 5%. The sample was CD4+ or CD8+ T cells sorted from blood, taken in a trial of the OX40 agonist ivuxolimab. These receptor sequences come from an adult with an advanced solid tumor such as melanoma, head and neck, liver or kidney cancer. Each CDR3 is given with its conserved first and last residue. The order of the fields is J gene, clone size, D gene, V gene, CDR3 protein, CDR3 DNA. The D gene is left open where the match is weak. Only part of the rows carry a size: once, few, many, or a class if the clone is expanded.

TRBJ1-3 NA NA TRBV15 CATSRAVKNSGNTIYF TGTGCCACCAGCAGAGCAGTGAAGAACTCTGGAAACACCATATATTTT
TRBJ1-2 NA NA TRBV7-2 CASSLALTTSRYGHTF TGTGCCAGCAGCTTAGCTCTCACAACCTCTAGGTATGGCCACACCTTC
TRBJ1-1 NA NA TRBV5-1 CASRGSRGAFF TGCGCCAGCAGAGGCTCCAGAGGAGCTTTCTTT
TRBJ1-6 NA NA TRBV30 CAWSDRPRSPLHF TGTGCCTGGTCGGACAGACCGCGTTCACCCCTCCACTTT
TRBJ2-7 once NA TRBV19 CASRPRGSGSYEQYF TGTGCCAGTAGGCCTAGGGGGTCCGGATCCTACGAGCAGTACTTC
TRBJ2-2 NA NA TRBV5-6 CASSLREGTGELFF TGTGCCAGCAGCTTACGAGAGGGTACCGGGGAGCTGTTTTTT
TRBJ1-5 NA NA TRBV19 CASSIAQGVYQPQHF TGTGCCAGTAGTATAGCTCAGGGTGTTTATCAGCCCCAGCATTTT
TRBJ2-7 NA NA TRBV5-1 CASSYQQGSGEQYF TGCGCCAGCAGCTACCAACAGGGTTCGGGCGAGCAGTACTTC
TRBJ2-1 NA NA TRBV7-3 CASSLRARDEQFF TGTGCCAGCAGCTTAAGGGCCAGGGATGAGCAGTTCTTC
TRBJ2-7 NA NA TRBV30 CAWAYWPTTLKYEQYF TGTGCCTGGGCCTACTGGCCCACCACCCTAAAGTACGAGCAGTACTTC
TRBJ2-2 NA NA TRBV11-2 CASTLGGMGYGELFF TGTGCCAGCACGTTGGGGGGCATGGGTTACGGGGAGCTGTTTTTT
TRBJ1-1 NA NA TRBV6-1 CASSVGGPRRPEAFF TGTGCCAGCAGTGTTGGGGGGCCCCGTCGCCCTGAAGCTTTCTTT
TRBJ2-5 NA TRBD1 TRBV19 CASSKGQAHQETQYF TGTGCCAGTAGTAAGGGACAGGCACACCAAGAGACCCAGTACTTC
TRBJ2-1 NA NA TRBV6-1 CASSVSDMRNEQFF TGTGCCAGCAGTGTTAGCGATATGCGAAATGAGCAGTTCTTC
TRBJ2-7 NA NA TRBV29-1 CCRWAGAPYEQYF TGCTGCAGGTGGGCAGGGGCACCCTACGAGCAGTACTTC
TRBJ1-1 NA TRBD1 TRBV5-1 CASSSTGTEKFWTEAFF TGCGCCAGCAGCTCAACCGGGACAGAAAAATTTTGGACTGAAGCTTTCTTT
TRBJ1-3 NA NA TRBV30 CAAKQGQDWDTIYF TGTGCCGCAAAACAGGGTCAAGATTGGGACACCATATATTTT